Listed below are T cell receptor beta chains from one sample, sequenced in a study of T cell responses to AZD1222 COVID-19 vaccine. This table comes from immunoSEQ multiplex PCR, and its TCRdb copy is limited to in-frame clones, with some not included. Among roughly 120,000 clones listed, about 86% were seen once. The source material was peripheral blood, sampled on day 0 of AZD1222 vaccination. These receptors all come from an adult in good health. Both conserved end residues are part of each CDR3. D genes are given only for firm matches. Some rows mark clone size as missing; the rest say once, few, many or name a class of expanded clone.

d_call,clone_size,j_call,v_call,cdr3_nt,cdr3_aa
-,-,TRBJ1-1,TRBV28,TGTGCCAGCAGTTCATACACTGAAGCTTTCTTT,CASSSYTEAFF
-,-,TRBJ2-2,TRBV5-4,TGTGCCAGCAGCTCTTACCCCGGGGAGCTGTTTTTT,CASSSYPGELFF
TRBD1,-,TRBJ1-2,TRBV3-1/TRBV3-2,TGTGCCAGCAGCCAAGGGACAGGGGGACGCTATGGCTACACCTTC,CASSQGTGGRYGYTF
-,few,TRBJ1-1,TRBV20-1,TGCAGTGCTAGTGGCATTGAAGCTTTCTTT,CSASGIEAFF
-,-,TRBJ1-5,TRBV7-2,TGTGCCAGCAGCCGGGGTGAGCCGCCCCAGCATTTT,CASSRGEPPQHF
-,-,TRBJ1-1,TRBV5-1,TGCGCCAGCAGCGACGGAACCCTAGAAACTGAAGCTTTCTTT,CASSDGTLETEAFF
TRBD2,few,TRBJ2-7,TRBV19,TGTGCCAGTAGTATCAGCAGCGGGAGGCCTGGGGAGCAGTACTTC,CASSISSGRPGEQYF
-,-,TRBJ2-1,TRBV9,TGTGCCAGCAGCGTAGTTCTCCGGGATGAGCAGTTCTTC,CASSVVLRDEQFF
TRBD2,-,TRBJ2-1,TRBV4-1,TGCGCCAGCAGCCAGTTCGGGACTAGCGGGAATGAGCAGTTCTTC,CASSQFGTSGNEQFF
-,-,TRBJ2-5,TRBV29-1,TGCAGCGTTGGGGGAGCCCAAGAGACCCAGTACTTC,CSVGGAQETQYF
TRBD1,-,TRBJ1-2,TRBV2,TGTGCCAGCAGGCAGGGGGAATATGGCTACACCTTC,CASRQGEYGYTF
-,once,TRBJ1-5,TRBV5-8,TGTGCCAGCAGCCCCAAGGGGGTTCGGGGCAATCAGCCCCAGCATTTT,CASSPKGVRGNQPQHF
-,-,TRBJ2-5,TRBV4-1,TGCGCCAGCAGCCAGTCGACAGACCAAGAGACCCAGTACTTC,CASSQSTDQETQYF
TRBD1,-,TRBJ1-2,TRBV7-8,TGTGCCAGCAGCTTAGGACAGGGGAACTATGGCTACACCTTC,CASSLGQGNYGYTF
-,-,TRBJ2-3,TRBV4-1,TGCGCCAGCAGCCAAGGTTCTCGAGATACGCAGTATTTT,CASSQGSRDTQYF
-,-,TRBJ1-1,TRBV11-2,TGTGCCAGCAGCTTCGGACAGTACAACACTGAAGCTTTCTTT,CASSFGQYNTEAFF
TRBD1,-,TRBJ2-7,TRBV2,TGTGCCAGCAGTGTGGACAGGGGGGATAGTTACACCTACGAGCAGTACTTC,CASSVDRGDSYTYEQYF
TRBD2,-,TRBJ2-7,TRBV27,TGTGCCAGCAGTTTCGGGCGGGGGTCTAGGGTCGAGCAGTACTTC,CASSFGRGSRVEQYF
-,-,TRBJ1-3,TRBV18,TGTGCCAGCTCACCGGGGACGGGAGACTCTGGAAACACCATATATTTT,CASSPGTGDSGNTIYF
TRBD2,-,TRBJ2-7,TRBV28,TGTGCCAGCAGTCGGGGGGACCCATTCTACGAGCAGTACTTC,CASSRGDPFYEQYF
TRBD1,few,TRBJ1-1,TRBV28,TGTGCCAGCAGTTCCCATGAGGGGGCCGGCACTGAAGCTTTCTTT,CASSSHEGAGTEAFF
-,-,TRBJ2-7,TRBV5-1,TGCGCCAGCAGCTTGTTGGGGGAAAGGGGCTACGAGCAGTACTTC,CASSLLGERGYEQYF
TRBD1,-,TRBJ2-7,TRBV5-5,TGTGCCAGCAGCAATCTACAGGGGCAGGTTGAGCAGTACTTC,CASSNLQGQVEQYF
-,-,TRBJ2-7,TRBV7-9,TGTGCCAGCAGCCCCCCCAGGGGCAGAACCTACGAGCAGTACTTC,CASSPPRGRTYEQYF
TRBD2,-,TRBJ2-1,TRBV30,TGTGCCTGGATTATCAAGGGTGCTAGCGGGCTCGAGCAGTTCTTC,CAWIIKGASGLEQFF
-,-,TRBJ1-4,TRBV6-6,TGTGCCAGCAGTTACTTTCAGGGAGGCGAAAAACTGTTTTTT,CASSYFQGGEKLFF
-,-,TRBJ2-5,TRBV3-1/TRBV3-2,TGTGCCAGCAGCCAAGAGGGGACGAACCAAGAGACCCAGTACTTC,CASSQEGTNQETQYF
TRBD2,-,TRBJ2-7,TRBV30,TGTGCCTCCGCTCGGACTAGCGGCCACTACGAGCAGTACTTC,CASARTSGHYEQYF
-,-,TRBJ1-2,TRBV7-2,TGTGCCAGCAACCGAAGGCAGGGACCTAACTATGGCTACACCTTC,CASNRRQGPNYGYTF
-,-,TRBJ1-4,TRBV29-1,TGCAGCGTTAACCCGGACAGTTCTAATGAAAAACTGTTTTTT,CSVNPDSSNEKLFF
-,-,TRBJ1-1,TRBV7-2,TGTGCCAGCAGCTTAGTTTCGGCTCCGAACACTGAAGCTTTCTTT,CASSLVSAPNTEAFF
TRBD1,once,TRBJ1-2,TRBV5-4,TGTGCCAGCAGACAGGACAGGTCCCCCTGGAGGGGCTACACCTTC,CASRQDRSPWRGYTF
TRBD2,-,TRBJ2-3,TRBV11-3,TGTGCCAGCAGCCAAGGGACTAGCGGGGGAATCGAAGATACGCAGTATTTT,CASSQGTSGGIEDTQYF
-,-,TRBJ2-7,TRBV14,TGTGCCAGCAGCCAAGTGGGCTTTTCCTACGAGCAGTACTTC,CASSQVGFSYEQYF
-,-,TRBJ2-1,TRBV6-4,TGTGCCAGCAGTCTGCAGGAGCGCGACAATGAGCAGTTCTTC,CASSLQERDNEQFF
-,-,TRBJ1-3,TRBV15,TGTGCCACCAGCAGAGATTCGTCAGGGACTGGAAACACCATATATTTT,CATSRDSSGTGNTIYF
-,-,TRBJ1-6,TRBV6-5,TGTGCCAGCAGGCCCACGGGAGACACGATATCACCCCTCCACTTT,CASRPTGDTISPLHF
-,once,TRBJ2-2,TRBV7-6,TGTGCCAGCCGAATAACGAACACCGGGGAGCTGTTTTTT,CASRITNTGELFF
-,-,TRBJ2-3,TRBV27,TGTGCCAGCAGTTCTCTCGGATCTGGCACAGATACGCAGTATTTT,CASSSLGSGTDTQYF
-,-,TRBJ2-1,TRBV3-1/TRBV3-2,TGTGCCAGCAGCCAAGATCCGGCTTTATACAATGAGCAGTTCTTC,CASSQDPALYNEQFF
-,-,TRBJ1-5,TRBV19,TGTGCCAGTAGTTTAACCAGTATCTTTCAGCCCCAGCATTTT,CASSLTSIFQPQHF
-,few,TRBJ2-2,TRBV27,TGTGCCAGCAGACGTGGGAGGACGAACACCGGGGAGCTGTTTTTT,CASRRGRTNTGELFF
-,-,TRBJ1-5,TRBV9,TGTGCCAGCAGCGTAGAGAGAAATCAGCCCCAGCATTTT,CASSVERNQPQHF
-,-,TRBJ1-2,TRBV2,TGTGCCAGCGGGGCGCCGAGACATGGCTACACCTTC,CASGAPRHGYTF
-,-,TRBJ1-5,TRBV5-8,TGTGCCAGCAGCTTGGAGAATCAGCCCCAGCATTTT,CASSLENQPQHF
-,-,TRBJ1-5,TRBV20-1,TGCAGTGCTAGTAAAATGGGGGGTAAGAGTCAGCCCCAGCATTTT,CSASKMGGKSQPQHF
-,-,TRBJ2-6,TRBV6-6,TGTGCCAGCAGTCGTCAGGACATGATCTCTGGGGCCAACGTCCTGACTTTC,CASSRQDMISGANVLTF
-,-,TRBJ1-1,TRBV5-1,TGCGCCAGCAGCTTGTTAGGGTATGGGCGGACTGAAGCTTTCTTT,CASSLLGYGRTEAFF
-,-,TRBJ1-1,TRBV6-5,TGTGCCAGCAGTTACAGTACAAACACTGAAGCTTTCTTT,CASSYSTNTEAFF
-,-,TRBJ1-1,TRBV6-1,TGTGCCAGCAGTGACAGGGGTAACAGGGCTTTCTTT,CASSDRGNRAFF
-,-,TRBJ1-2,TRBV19,TGTGCCAGTAGATTCTCTGCTAACTATGGCTACACCTTC,CASRFSANYGYTF
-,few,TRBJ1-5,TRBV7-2,TGTGCCAGCAGCTTCAACACGGTTCAGCCCCAGCATTTT,CASSFNTVQPQHF
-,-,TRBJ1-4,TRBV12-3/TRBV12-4,TGTGCCAGCACCCTTAATGAAAAACTGTTTTTT,CASTLNEKLFF